Following are 19 T cell receptor beta chains from one sample sequenced in a study of cytomegalovirus exposure and HLA in healthy donors. Vbeta (60) and Jbeta (13) primers were used in the PCR. Method: immunoSEQ multiplex PCR; TCRdb's copy keeps in-frame clones and lacks some. The sample consists of about 170,000 clones, over 70% of them appearing once. The sample consisted of PBMCs. The receptors originated from a woman aged 45-65 years in good health and CMV-seropositive.

This rearrangement joins TRBV9 to TRBJ2-3; D gene uncertain. Germline V gene sequence: CDR1 SGDLS, CDR2 YYNGEE. The CDR3 is 13 amino acids. V lost 3 bases to trimming and J lost 7 bases, with 12 bases between them. For the CDR3, the DNA is TGTGCCAGCAGCGAATCGACTGCATATACGCAGTATTTT. This codes for CASSESTAYTQYF.

This clone showed up just a few times. The CDR3 DNA reads as TGCGCCAGCAGCCAGTCCGGGACAGACTATAGCAATCAGCCCCAGCATTTT. Encoded protein: CASSQSGTDYSNQPQHF. The chain joins TRBV4-1 to TRBJ1-5, with 7 bases matching TRBD1. The CDR3 contains 17 residues. Looked up from germline, CDR1 is MGHRA and CDR2 is YSYEKL. V was pared by 3 bases and J by 0 bases, with 8 bases of the junction left unmatched.

The chain employs TRBV18 and TRBJ2-3; 7 bases agree with TRBD1. J gave up 3 bases and V 8 bases, and 8 bases lay outside the gene matches. CDR1 and CDR2 from the germline V gene are KGHSH and LQKENI. CDR3 size: 14 residues. The CDR3 DNA reads TGTGCCAGCCTTGGGACAGATAATACAGATACGCAGTATTTT. Its translation: CASLGTDNTDTQYF.

The CDR3 sequence: CASSGESPTGELFF. The CDR3 nucleotides read TGTGCCAGCAGCGGAGAGAGCCCAACCGGGGAGCTGTTTTTT. This chain joins TRBV9 and TRBJ2-2, with D unclear. Trimming removed 3 bases from V and 5 bases from J, with 11 bases in between. This CDR3 has 14 amino acids. Germline assignment: CDR1 SGDLS and CDR2 YYNGEE.

The chain uses TRBV6-1 and TRBJ2-5; weak D call: TRBD2 (5 bases). Trimming shortened V by 7 bases and J by 8 bases, and 20 bases separated the two germline ends. From germline, CDR1 is MNHNS and CDR2 SASEGT. CDR3 length equals 14 residues. Here the CDR3 reads CASNDGLLLGTQYF. DNA for the CDR3: TGTGCCAGCAACGACGGACTCCTCCTTGGAACCCAGTACTTC.

This clone was detected a few times. CDR3 residues: CASSTGLAGGNQETQYF. The CDR3 nucleotides read TGTGCCAGCAGTACGGGACTAGCGGGGGGGAACCAAGAGACCCAGTACTTC. This chain uses TRBV2 with TRBJ2-5, with 16 bases that match TRBD2. V was pared by 5 bases and J by 0 bases, with 3 bases of the junction left unmatched. This CDR3 has 17 amino acids. Per germline, CDR1 SNHLY and CDR2 FYNNEI.

Turning to this clone: One end of the junction does not line up with germline, which may come from a read error. This chain links TRBV7-9 with TRBJ2-2, with TRBD2 matching 9 bases. CDR1 and CDR2 from the germline V gene are SEHNR and FQNEAQ (reference sequence). This CDR3 is 16 amino acids long. The CDR3 here is CSSSSRGLAGTGELFF. The CDR3 DNA reads TGTTCCAGCAGTTCACGGGGCCTAGCGGGGACCGGGGAGCTGTTTTTT.

J is TRBJ1-6 and V is TRBV30, with D possibly TRBD1 on 6 matching bases. V gave up 3 bases and J gave up 7 bases, with 13 bases separating them. Per the germline V gene, CDR1 is GTSNPN and CDR2 is SVGIG (reference sequence). The length of the CDR3 is 14 residues. The CDR3 DNA reads as TGTGCCTGGAGGTCTGGCAGGGGAAATTCACCCCTCCACTTT. Amino acids: CAWRSGRGNSPLHF.

The V call is TRBV7-2, the J call TRBJ1-6; tentatively, D is TRBD1 (5 bases). This CDR3 is 16 amino acids long. Trimming took off 1 base at V and 8 bases at J, with 15 bases between the two ends. Per germline, CDR1 SGHTA and CDR2 FQGNSA. This CDR3 is CASSLGYKGHDSPLHF. CDR3 nucleotide sequence: TGTGCCAGCAGCTTAGGGTACAAGGGGCATGATTCACCCCTCCACTTT.

This rearrangement joins TRBV25-1 to TRBJ2-5, with D perhaps TRBD2 (6 bases). In germline, CDR1 is MGHDK, CDR2 SYGVNS. The V end lost 4 bases, the J end lost 7 bases, and 10 bases lay between the germline ends. The CDR3 has 12 residues. The CDR3: CASSVHSGTQYF. The CDR3 region has the DNA TGTGCCAGCAGTGTCCATAGCGGGACCCAGTACTTC.

In DNA form, the CDR3 reads TGCGCCAGCAGCTTAGCCGGTCCAAATGAGCAGTTCTTC. Amino acid sequence: CASSLAGPNEQFF. This chain uses TRBV5-1 with TRBJ2-1; the D is unclear. The CDR3 is 13 residues long. CDR1 is SGHRS and CDR2 is YFSETQ in the germline V gene. Trimming stripped 2 bases from V and 7 bases from J, with 10 bases between. The full variable domain, with the rest looked up from reference TRBV5-1 and TRBJ2-1, is KAGVTQTPRYLIKTRGQQVTLSCSPISGHRSVSWYQQTPGQGLQFLFEYFSETQRNKGNFPGRFSGRQFSNSRSEMNVSTLELGDSALYLCASSLAGPNEQFFGPGTRLTVL.

The chain links TRBV4-2 to TRBJ2-2, with 9 bases that match TRBD2. From germline, CDR1 is LGHNA and CDR2 YNFKEQ. The V and J ends lost 0 bases and 5 bases, in that order; junction bases with no gene match: 7. The CDR3 contains 17 residues. The CDR3 reads CASSQEIAGGPTGELFF. The CDR3, as DNA: TGTGCCAGCAGCCAAGAAATTGCGGGGGGGCCAACCGGGGAGCTGTTTTTT.

This rearrangement joins TRBV5-4 to TRBJ1-2, with TRBD1 identical over 9 bases. CDR3 size: 16 residues. V shed 4 bases, J shed 5 bases, and the junction held 12 bases outside the gene matches. The germline V gene has CDR1 SGHNT and CDR2 YYREEE (reference sequence). CDR3 sequence (DNA): TGTGCCAGCAGCCCCGTCCCGGGACAGGGTCGATATGGCTACACCTTC. It encodes CASSPVPGQGRYGYTF.

The genes are TRBV5-4 and TRBJ1-2, with D possibly TRBD1 on 5 matching bases. CDR1 SGHNT and CDR2 YYREEE come from the germline V gene (reference sequence). The ends were cut back, 2 bases at V and 8 bases at J, with 19 bases in the middle. There are 15 residues in the CDR3. This CDR3 reads CASSFFPWQGGGYTF. The CDR3 DNA sequence: TGTGCCAGCAGCTTCTTCCCTTGGCAGGGAGGGGGCTACACCTTC.

This clone was seen only a few times. The chain combines TRBV9 with TRBJ2-1; 7 nucleotides align to TRBD2. Per the germline V gene, CDR1 is SGDLS and CDR2 is YYNGEE. The CDR3 loop spans 15 amino acids. Trimming at V came to 2 bases and at J to 3 bases, leaving 5 bases not matched to a gene. The CDR3 region is CASSVRDYSYNEQFF. Written as DNA, the CDR3 is TGTGCCAGCAGCGTTCGGGACTACAGCTACAATGAGCAGTTCTTC.

The rearrangement links TRBV30 to TRBJ1-2; the match to TRBD1 covers 7 bases. Germline CDR1 reads GTSNPN; CDR2 reads SVGIG (reference sequence). V shed 2 bases, J shed 5 bases, and the junction held 11 bases outside the gene matches. The CDR3 has 15 residues. In DNA, the CDR3 is TGTGCCTGGAGTTTCGAAGGGGGCCGTACTTATGGCTACACCTTC. It yields the protein CAWSFEGGRTYGYTF.

The rearrangement uses TRBV5-1 and TRBJ1-1; D not certain. The CDR3 length is 15 residues. V was cut by 0 bases and J by 4 bases, with 13 bases left in between. CDR1 and CDR2 from the germline V gene are SGHRS and YFSETQ. The DNA for the CDR3 is TGCGCCAGCAGCTTGGAAGATGGCAGGATCACTGAAGCTTTCTTT. Protein product: CASSLEDGRITEAFF.

The chain combines TRBV30 with TRBJ1-3, with 7 nucleotides matching TRBD1. Trimming took 4 bases from V and 0 from J; bases not matched to a gene: 6. The CDR3 loop spans 15 amino acids. Per germline, CDR1 GTSNPN and CDR2 SVGIG (reference sequence). The CDR3 loop is CAWKRGGNSGNTIYF. The CDR3 DNA reads TGTGCCTGGAAGCGAGGGGGCAACTCTGGAAACACCATATATTTT.

The CDR3: CASSQGRGVYNEQFF. The CDR3 DNA is TGCGCCAGCAGCCAAGGCAGGGGAGTCTACAATGAGCAGTTCTTC. The rearrangement links TRBV4-1 to TRBJ2-1, with D possibly TRBD1 on 6 matching bases. The CDR3 has 15 residues. CDR1 is MGHRA, CDR2 YSYEKL, per germline. The ends were cut back, 1 base at V and 3 bases at J, with 10 bases in the middle.